This TCR beta chain was obtained from a study of T-cell reconstitution after alpha-beta-depleted transplantation in children. On this clonotype: Its target is unknown.

General study points: T-cell numbers and diversity one year post-transplant derived largely from freshly generated T cells. In some patients, recipient T cells and intrathymic progenitors surviving conditioning explained high day-60 diversity. Several hundred expanded graft clones reportedly supplied alpha-beta T cells about two months after transplant.

It was with unique molecular identifiers that the TCRbeta library was prepared. MiXCR, applied by TCRdb to the PCR reads, yields one record per CDR3 protein. The sample includes about 830,000 distinct CDR3 sequences, roughly 15% of them seen just once. The CDR3 consists of 13 residues. V lost 1 base to trimming and J lost 9 bases, with 12 bases between them. Germline-derived CDR1 and CDR2 are SGHAT and FQNNGV. The receptor's source is a male patient aged 10-17 years who had a stem cell transplant for acute lymphoblastic leukemia, so the T cells may come from the graft donor. The sample in question was PBMCs, mostly from graft donor cells, obtained 360 days after TCRalphabeta/CD19-depleted stem cell transplant. The V call is TRBV11-2, the J call TRBJ2-5; weak D call: TRBD2 (6 bases). This chain's CDR3 is CASSLVGGKSQYF. CDR3 DNA: TGTGCCAGCAGCTTAGTAGGCGGGAAGTCCCAGTACTTC.